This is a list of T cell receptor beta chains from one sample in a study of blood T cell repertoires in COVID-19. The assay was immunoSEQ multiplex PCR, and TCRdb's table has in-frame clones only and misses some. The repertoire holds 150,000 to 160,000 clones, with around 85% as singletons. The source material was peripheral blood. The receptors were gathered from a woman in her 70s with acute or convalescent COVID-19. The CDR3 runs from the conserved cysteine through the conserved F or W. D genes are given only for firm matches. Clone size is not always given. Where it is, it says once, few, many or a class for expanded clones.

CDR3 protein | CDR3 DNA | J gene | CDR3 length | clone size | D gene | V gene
CASSHRGPYLNTEAFF | TGTGCCAGCAGCCACAGGGGGCCATATCTGAACACTGAAGCTTTCTTT | TRBJ1-1 | 16 | NA | TRBD1 | TRBV3-1/TRBV3-2
CASRGTGSSEKLFF | TGTGCCAGCAGGGGGACAGGGTCAAGTGAAAAACTGTTTTTT | TRBJ1-4 | 14 | NA | TRBD1 | TRBV28
CASSPGGFSGNTIYF | TGTGCCAGCAGCCCTGGAGGGTTCTCTGGAAACACCATATATTTT | TRBJ1-3 | 15 | NA | NA | TRBV14
CASSLVGTGLGTEAFF | TGTGCCAGCAGCTTAGTAGGGACAGGGTTAGGCACTGAAGCTTTCTTT | TRBJ1-1 | 16 | NA | TRBD1 | TRBV7-9
CASSSGTSNEQFF | TGTGCCAGCAGTTCGGGGACTAGCAATGAGCAGTTCTTC | TRBJ2-1 | 13 | NA | TRBD2 | TRBV12-3/TRBV12-4
CASSLGEGLYSGANVLTF | TGTGCCAGCAGTTTAGGGGAGGGGCTATACTCTGGGGCCAACGTCCTGACTTTC | TRBJ2-6 | 18 | NA | TRBD2 | TRBV6-2/TRBV6-3
CASGLVNLGGEAFF | TGTGCTAGTGGTTTGGTAAATCTCGGGGGAGAAGCTTTCTTT | TRBJ1-1 | 14 | NA | NA | TRBV12-5
CASITETLEGNQPQHF | TGTGCCAGCATCACAGAGACCCTGGAGGGCAATCAGCCCCAGCATTTT | TRBJ1-5 | 16 | NA | NA | TRBV5-6
CASSISPGTGGEGNEQFF | TGCGCCAGCAGCATCAGTCCCGGGACAGGGGGCGAAGGGAATGAGCAGTTCTTC | TRBJ2-1 | 18 | NA | TRBD1 | TRBV5-1
CASTASGQTGNTIYF | TGTGCCAGTACCGCCTCGGGACAGACTGGAAACACCATATATTTT | TRBJ1-3 | 15 | few | TRBD1 | TRBV19
CASRTGGYNEQFF | TGTGCCAGCAGAACAGGGGGCTACAATGAGCAGTTCTTC | TRBJ2-1 | 13 | NA | TRBD1 | TRBV2
CASLDTRSGNTIYF | TGTGCCAGTCTCGACACGCGCTCTGGAAACACCATATATTTT | TRBJ1-3 | 14 | NA | NA | TRBV19
CARSPKPSGGWNRVFAYGYTF | TGTGCCAGAAGCCCCAAACCATCCGGGGGGTGGAATCGAGTATTTGCGTATGGCTACACCTTC | TRBJ1-2 | 21 | NA | NA | TRBV5-3
CASSPDSNYGYTF | TGTGCCAGCAGTCCCGACAGTAACTATGGCTACACCTTC | TRBJ1-2 | 13 | NA | NA | TRBV12-3/TRBV12-4
CASSFQTGTNTGELFF | TGTGCCAGCAGTTTCCAGACAGGAACGAACACCGGGGAGCTGTTTTTT | TRBJ2-2 | 16 | NA | NA | TRBV28
CASSLIGFEGYTF | TGTGCCAGCAGCTTAATCGGGTTTGAGGGCTACACCTTC | TRBJ1-2 | 13 | NA | NA | TRBV7-9
CASSSDTSNYGYTF | TGTGCCAGCAGTTCGGACACCTCTAACTATGGCTACACCTTC | TRBJ1-2 | 14 | NA | NA | TRBV6-4
CAWSTGGAPTDTQYF | TGTGCCTGGAGCACAGGGGGCGCGCCCACAGATACGCAGTATTTT | TRBJ2-3 | 15 | NA | TRBD1 | TRBV30
CASSPPLMVNTEAFF | TGTGCCAGCAGCCCGCCCCTAATGGTTAACACTGAAGCTTTCTTT | TRBJ1-1 | 15 | once | NA | TRBV11-1
CASSDRLAGVNEQFF | TGCGCCAGCAGTGACAGACTAGCGGGGGTTAATGAGCAGTTCTTC | TRBJ2-1 | 15 | NA | TRBD2 | TRBV10-2
CSASVRDRGPGGYGYTF | TGCAGTGCTAGTGTAAGGGACAGGGGGCCGGGTGGCTATGGCTACACCTTC | TRBJ1-2 | 17 | NA | TRBD1 | TRBV20-1
CASSIRDRGDGYTF | TGTGCCAGTAGTATCCGGGACAGGGGTGATGGCTACACCTTC | TRBJ1-2 | 14 | NA | TRBD1 | TRBV19
CASSFVGGQSSEKLFF | TGTGCCAGCAGCTTTGTCGGTGGGCAGTCGAGTGAAAAACTGTTTTTT | TRBJ1-4 | 16 | NA | NA | TRBV7-2
CASSQEENRGVGTDTQYF | TGTGCCAGCAGCCAAGAGGAGAACAGGGGGGTCGGGACAGATACGCAGTATTTT | TRBJ2-3 | 18 | once | TRBD1 | TRBV14